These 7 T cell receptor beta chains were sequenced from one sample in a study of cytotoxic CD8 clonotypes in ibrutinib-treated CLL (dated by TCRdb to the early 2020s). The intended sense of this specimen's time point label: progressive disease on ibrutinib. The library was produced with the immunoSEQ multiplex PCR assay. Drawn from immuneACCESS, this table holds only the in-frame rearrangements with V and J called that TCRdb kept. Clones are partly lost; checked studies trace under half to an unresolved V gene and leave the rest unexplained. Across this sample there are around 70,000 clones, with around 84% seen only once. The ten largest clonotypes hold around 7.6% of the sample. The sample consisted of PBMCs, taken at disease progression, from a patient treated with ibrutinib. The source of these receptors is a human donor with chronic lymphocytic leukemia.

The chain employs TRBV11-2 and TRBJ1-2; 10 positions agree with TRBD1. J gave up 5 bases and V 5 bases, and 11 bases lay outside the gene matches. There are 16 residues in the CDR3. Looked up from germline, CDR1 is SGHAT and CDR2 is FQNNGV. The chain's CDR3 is CASSNRDRGPTYGYTF. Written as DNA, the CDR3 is TGTGCCAGCAGCAACCGGGACAGGGGACCCACTTATGGCTACACCTTC.

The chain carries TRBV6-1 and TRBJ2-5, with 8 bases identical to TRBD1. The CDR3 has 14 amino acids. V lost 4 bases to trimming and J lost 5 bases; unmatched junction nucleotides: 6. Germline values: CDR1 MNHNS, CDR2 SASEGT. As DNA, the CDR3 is TGTGCCAGCAGTGTCTCAGGGGGCTGGGAGACCCAGTACTTC. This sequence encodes CASSVSGGWETQYF.

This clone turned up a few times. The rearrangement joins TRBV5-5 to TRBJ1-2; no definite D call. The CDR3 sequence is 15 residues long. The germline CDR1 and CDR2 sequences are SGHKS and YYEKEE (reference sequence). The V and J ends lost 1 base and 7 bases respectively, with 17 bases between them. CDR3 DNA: TGTGCCAGCAGCTTGAGGATTAGTGGGTTAGTTGGCTACACCTTC. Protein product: CASSLRISGLVGYTF. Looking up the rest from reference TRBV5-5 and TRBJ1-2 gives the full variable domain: DAGVTQSPTHLIKTRGQQVTLRCSPISGHKSVSWYQQVLGQGPQFIFQYYEKEERGRGNFPDRFSARQFPNYSSELNVNALLLGDSALYLCASSLRISGLVGYTFGSGTRLTVV.

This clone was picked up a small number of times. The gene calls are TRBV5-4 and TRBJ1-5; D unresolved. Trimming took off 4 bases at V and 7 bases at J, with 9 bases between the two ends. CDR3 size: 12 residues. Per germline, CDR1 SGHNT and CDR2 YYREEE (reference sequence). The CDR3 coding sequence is TGTGCCAGCAGCGCCCAGGACCAGCCCCAGCATTTT. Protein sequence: CASSAQDQPQHF.

The CDR3 DNA sequence: TGTGCCAGCAGCCCGCCCAGGGGAGAGGCCTACGAGCAGTACTTC. Protein product: CASSPPRGEAYEQYF. This chain joins TRBV5-4 and TRBJ2-7; possible D gene TRBD1, 6 bases. V lost 4 bases and J lost 2, with 16 bases in between. CDR1 SGHNT and CDR2 YYREEE come from the germline V gene (reference sequence). The CDR3 has 15 residues.

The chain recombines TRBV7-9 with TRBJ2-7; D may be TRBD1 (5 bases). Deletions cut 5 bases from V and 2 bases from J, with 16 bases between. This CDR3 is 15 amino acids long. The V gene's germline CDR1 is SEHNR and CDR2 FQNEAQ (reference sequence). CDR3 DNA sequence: TGTGCCAGCAGCCTCCAACAGGTAGGACCCTACGAGCAGTACTTC. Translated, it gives CASSLQQVGPYEQYF.

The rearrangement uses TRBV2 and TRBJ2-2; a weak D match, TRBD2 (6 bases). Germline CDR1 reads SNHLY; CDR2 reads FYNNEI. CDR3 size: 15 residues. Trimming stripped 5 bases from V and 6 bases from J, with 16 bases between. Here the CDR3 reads CASSLTSLQAGELFF. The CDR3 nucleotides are TGTGCCAGCAGTCTTACTAGCCTACAAGCCGGGGAGCTGTTTTTT.